This TCR beta chain was recorded in a study of cytomegalovirus exposure and HLA in healthy donors. Study-level points and caveats: Donor immune exposure was known only as CMV serostatus. Presence/absence analyses took donor sequencing depth as roughly uniform. Using the classifier, cytomegalovirus status was reportedly diagnosed with high specificity and sensitivity.

This PCR relied on a set of 60 Vbeta primers and 13 Jbeta primers. Sequencing was performed with immunoSEQ multiplex PCR; in TCRdb, only in-frame clones are kept and a portion is missing. The sample contains approximately 190,000 clones, approximately 79% of which appear only once. On this clone itself: Its target is not known.

The CDR3 is 16 amino acids. Germline CDR1 LNHDA, CDR2 SQIVND (reference sequence). Trimming removed 5 bases from V and 0 bases from J; junction bases left unmatched: 7. The sequenced material came from PBMCs. V and J are TRBV19 and TRBJ2-3; 8 bases are shared with TRBD1. This clonotype was obtained from a middle-aged man in good health and CMV-seropositive. In DNA form, the CDR3 reads TGTGCCAGTAGTGGGATTGGGACAGGCAGCACAGATACGCAGTATTTT. This sequence encodes CASSGIGTGSTDTQYF.